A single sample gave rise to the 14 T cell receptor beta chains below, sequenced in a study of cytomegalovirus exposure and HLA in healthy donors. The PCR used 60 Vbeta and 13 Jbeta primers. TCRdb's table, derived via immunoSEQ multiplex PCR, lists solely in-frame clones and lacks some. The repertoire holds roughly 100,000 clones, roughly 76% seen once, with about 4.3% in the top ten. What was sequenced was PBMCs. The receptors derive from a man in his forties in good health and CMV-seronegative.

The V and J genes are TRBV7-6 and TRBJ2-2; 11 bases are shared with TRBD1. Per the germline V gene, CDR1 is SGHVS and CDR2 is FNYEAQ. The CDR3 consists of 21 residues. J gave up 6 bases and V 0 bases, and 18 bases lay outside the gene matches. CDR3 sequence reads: CASSLANVSHSPGQGAGELFF. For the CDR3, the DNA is TGTGCCAGCAGCTTAGCCAACGTTTCCCATTCTCCGGGACAGGGGGCCGGGGAGCTGTTTTTT.

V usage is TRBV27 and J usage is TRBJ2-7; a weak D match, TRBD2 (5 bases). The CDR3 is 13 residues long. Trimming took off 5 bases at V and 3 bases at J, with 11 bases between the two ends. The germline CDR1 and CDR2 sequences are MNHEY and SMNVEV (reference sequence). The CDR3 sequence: CASSRTSIYEQYF. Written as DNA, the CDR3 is TGTGCCAGCAGTCGAACTAGTATCTACGAGCAGTACTTC.

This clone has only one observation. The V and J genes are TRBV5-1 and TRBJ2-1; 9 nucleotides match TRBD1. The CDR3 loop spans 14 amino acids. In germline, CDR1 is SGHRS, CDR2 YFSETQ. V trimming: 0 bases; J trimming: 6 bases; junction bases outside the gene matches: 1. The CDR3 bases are TGCGCCAGCAGCTTGGGGGACAGGGCCAATGAGCAGTTCTTC. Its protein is CASSLGDRANEQFF.

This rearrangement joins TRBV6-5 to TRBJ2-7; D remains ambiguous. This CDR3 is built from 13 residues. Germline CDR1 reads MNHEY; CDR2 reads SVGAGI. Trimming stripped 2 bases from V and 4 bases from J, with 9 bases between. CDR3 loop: CASSYAPRYEQYF. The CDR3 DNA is TGTGCCAGCAGTTACGCCCCTCGGTACGAGCAGTACTTC.

CDR3 sequence (DNA): TGTGCCAGCTCACCATACGTAGCGCAAGAGACCCAGTACTTC. Amino acid sequence: CASSPYVAQETQYF. The genes are TRBV18 and TRBJ2-5; D possibly corresponds to TRBD2 (5 bases). The V end lost 2 bases, the J end lost 2 bases, and 9 bases lay between the germline ends. The length of the CDR3 is 14 residues. CDR1 and CDR2 (germline): KGHSH, LQKENI.

The CDR3 sequence: CASSGGLAHNEQFF. CDR3 in DNA: TGCGCCAGCAGCGGGGGACTAGCACACAATGAGCAGTTCTTC. The V call is TRBV5-1, the J call TRBJ2-1, with 9 bases identical to TRBD2. The length of the CDR3 is 14 residues. Germline CDR1 SGHRS, CDR2 YFSETQ. The junction had 4 bases not matched to a gene; V was cut back by 4 bases and J by 5 bases.

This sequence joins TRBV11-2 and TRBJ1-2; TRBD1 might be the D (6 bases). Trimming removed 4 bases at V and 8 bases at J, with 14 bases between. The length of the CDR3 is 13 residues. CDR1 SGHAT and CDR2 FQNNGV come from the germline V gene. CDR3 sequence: CASSSGTNYGYTF. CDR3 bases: TGTGCCAGCAGCTCCGGGACAAATTACGGCTACACCTTC.

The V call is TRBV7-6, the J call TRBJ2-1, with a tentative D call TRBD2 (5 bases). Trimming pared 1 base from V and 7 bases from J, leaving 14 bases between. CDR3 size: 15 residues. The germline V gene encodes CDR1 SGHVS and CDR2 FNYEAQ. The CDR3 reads CASSLEALPGNEQFF. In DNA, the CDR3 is TGTGCCAGCAGCTTAGAGGCCCTCCCGGGGAATGAGCAGTTCTTC.

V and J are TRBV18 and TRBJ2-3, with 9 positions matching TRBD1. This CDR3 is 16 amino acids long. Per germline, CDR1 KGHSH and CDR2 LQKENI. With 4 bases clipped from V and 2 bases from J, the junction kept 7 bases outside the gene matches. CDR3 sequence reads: CASSHDRDRATDTQYF. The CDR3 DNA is TGTGCCAGCTCACACGATCGGGACAGGGCCACAGATACGCAGTATTTT.

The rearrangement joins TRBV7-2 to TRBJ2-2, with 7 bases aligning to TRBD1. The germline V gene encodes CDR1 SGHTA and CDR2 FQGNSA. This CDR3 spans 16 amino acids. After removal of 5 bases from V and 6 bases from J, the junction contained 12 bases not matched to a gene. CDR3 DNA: TGTGCCAGCAGCCCGCTTGGACAGGCCATACCCGGGGAGCTGTTTTTT. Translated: CASSPLGQAIPGELFF.

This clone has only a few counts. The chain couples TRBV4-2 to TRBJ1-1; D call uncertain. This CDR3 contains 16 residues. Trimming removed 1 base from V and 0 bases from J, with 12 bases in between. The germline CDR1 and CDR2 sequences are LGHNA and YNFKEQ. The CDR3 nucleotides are TGTGCCAGCAGCCAAGCGGGGAAAAACGTGAACACTGAAGCTTTCTTT. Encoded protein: CASSQAGKNVNTEAFF.

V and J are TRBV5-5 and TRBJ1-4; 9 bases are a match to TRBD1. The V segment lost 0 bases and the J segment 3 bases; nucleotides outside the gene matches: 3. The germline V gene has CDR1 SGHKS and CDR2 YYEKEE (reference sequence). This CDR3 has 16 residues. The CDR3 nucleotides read TGTGCCAGCAGCTTGGTGGGGACAGGGTCTAATGAAAAACTGTTTTTT. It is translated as CASSLVGTGSNEKLFF.

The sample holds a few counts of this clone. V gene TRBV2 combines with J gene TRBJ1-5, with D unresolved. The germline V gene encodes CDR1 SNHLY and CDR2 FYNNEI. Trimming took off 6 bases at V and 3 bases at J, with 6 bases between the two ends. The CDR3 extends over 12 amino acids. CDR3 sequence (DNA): TGTGCCAGCAGGGAGAACAATCAGCCCCAGCATTTT. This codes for CASRENNQPQHF.

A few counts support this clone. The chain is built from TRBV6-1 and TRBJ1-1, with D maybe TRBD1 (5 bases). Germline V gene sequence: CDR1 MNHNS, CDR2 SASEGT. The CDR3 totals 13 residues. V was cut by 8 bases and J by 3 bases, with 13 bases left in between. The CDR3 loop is CASPGRGDTEAFF. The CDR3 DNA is TGTGCCAGCCCAGGGCGGGGGGACACTGAAGCTTTCTTT.